A single sample is the source of the 20 T cell receptor beta chains below, sequenced in a study of blood T cell repertoires in COVID-19. Assay: immunoSEQ multiplex PCR; the TCRdb copy retains only in-frame clones and omits some. The table lists about 300,000 clones, over 75% of them singletons. What was sequenced was peripheral blood. The receptors come from a woman in her twenties or thirties with COVID-19, enrolled during active disease.

The rearrangement joins TRBV19 to TRBJ1-2, with D possibly matching TRBD1 (5 bases). The CDR3 extends over 15 amino acids. CDR1 and CDR2 (germline): LNHDA, SQIVND (reference sequence). Trimming removed 7 bases from V and 8 bases from J, with 23 bases in between. The chain's CDR3 is CASTLESGRAVGYTF. CDR3 DNA sequence: TGTGCCAGTACCCTTGAATCCGGCAGGGCTGTCGGCTACACCTTC.

CDR3 in amino acids: CASSSGQGSNRQYF. For the CDR3, the DNA is TGTGCCAGCAGCTCGGGACAGGGGAGTAATCGGCAGTACTTC. The chain employs TRBV5-4 and TRBJ2-7; TRBD1 aligns across 10 bases. The ends lost 3 bases at V and 9 bases at J; junction bases unmatched: 9. This CDR3 contains 14 residues. Germline CDR1 is SGHNT and CDR2 is YYREEE (reference sequence).

This chain joins TRBV4-1 and TRBJ2-7, with TRBD1 identical over 12 bases. CDR1 is MGHRA, CDR2 YSYEKL, per germline. Trimming cost V 7 bases and J 6 bases; bases outside gene matches: 10. The CDR3 extends over 15 amino acids. The CDR3, as DNA: TGCGCCAGCACCCCGGGACAGGGGGCGCTTACCGAGCAGTACTTC. Translation: CASTPGQGALTEQYF.

V usage is TRBV10-3 and J usage is TRBJ1-1; D is unresolved. This CDR3 contains 12 residues. In germline, CDR1 is ENHRY, CDR2 SYGVKD. Trimming took off 10 bases at V and 1 base at J, with 10 bases between the two ends. The CDR3 sequence is CASGGRNTEAFF. CDR3 coding DNA: TGTGCCAGCGGAGGCCGGAACACTGAAGCTTTCTTT.

The DNA of the CDR3 is TGTGCCAGCAGTCCCCCGGGACAGGGGGACGAGCAGTACTTC. This translates into CASSPPGQGDEQYF. The chain links TRBV27 to TRBJ2-7; TRBD1 matches 11 bases. CDR1 MNHEY and CDR2 SMNVEV come from the germline V gene (reference sequence). The CDR3 sequence is 14 residues long. V gave up 5 bases and J gave up 5 bases; unmatched junction bases: 5.

The chain uses TRBV2 and TRBJ2-7, with D perhaps matching TRBD2 (5 bases). Trimming took off 6 bases at V and 3 bases at J, with 15 bases between the two ends. CDR1 is SNHLY and CDR2 is FYNNEI in the germline V gene. The CDR3 runs to 14 residues. CDR3 nucleotides: TGTGCCAGCAGACCAAGGGAGAGCTTCTACGAGCAGTACTTC. Translating gives CASRPRESFYEQYF.

In the case of this clone: Germline and junction disagree at one end, which may indicate a read error. The chain couples TRBV2 to TRBJ1-2, with a possible D match to TRBD1 (5 bases). The CDR3 consists of 11 residues. Germline assignment: CDR1 SNHLY and CDR2 FYNNEI. This chain's CDR3 is CASSSPGIRRF. The CDR3 DNA reads as TGTGCCAGCAGTTCCCCAGGGATTCGGCGCTTC.

The J gene is TRBJ2-3, the V gene TRBV28; 8 positions agree with TRBD2. The CDR3 extends over 16 amino acids. V was clipped by 3 bases and J by 0 bases; unmatched bases: 5. Germline CDR1 reads MDHEN; CDR2 reads SYDVKM. CDR3 in amino acids: CASSLYAGGSTDTQYF. The DNA of the CDR3 is TGTGCCAGCAGTTTGTATGCGGGAGGCAGCACAGATACGCAGTATTTT.

The CDR3 nucleotides are TGTGCCAGTAGACAAAACGCCCTTAGCACAGATACGCAGTATTTT. Its translation is CASRQNALSTDTQYF. The chain couples TRBV19 to TRBJ2-3; no definite D call. Germline V gene data show CDR1 as LNHDA and CDR2 as SQIVND (reference sequence). The ends were cut back, 6 bases at V and 0 bases at J, with 13 bases in the middle. The CDR3 spans 15 residues.

The rearrangement joins TRBV24-1 to TRBJ2-2; TRBD2 matches at 13 bases. There are 16 residues in the CDR3. With 2 bases clipped from V and 6 bases from J, the junction kept 2 bases outside the gene matches. CDR1 KGHDR and CDR2 SFDVKD come from the germline V gene. The CDR3 loop is CATSDWTSGSPGELFF. For the CDR3, the DNA is TGTGCCACCAGTGATTGGACTAGCGGGAGTCCCGGGGAGCTGTTTTTT.

The CDR3 protein is CASSLGRGDTQYF. The DNA for the CDR3 is TGTGCCAGCAGCTTAGGCCGGGGGGATACGCAGTATTTT. V is TRBV13 and J is TRBJ2-3; maybe TRBD2 (6 bases). This CDR3 region has 13 residues. The germline V gene has CDR1 PRHDT and CDR2 FYEKMQ (reference sequence). V gave up 0 bases and J gave up 6 bases, with 7 bases separating them.

This clone is a singleton in its sample. The rearrangement links TRBV19 to TRBJ2-2; D may be TRBD1 (6 bases). This CDR3 contains 14 residues. V gave up 5 bases and J gave up 5 bases, with 12 bases separating them. Germline V gene data show CDR1 as LNHDA and CDR2 as SQIVND (reference sequence). The CDR3 sequence: CASSVGAQTGELFF. The CDR3 bases are TGTGCCAGTAGTGTGGGGGCGCAGACCGGGGAGCTGTTTTTT.

In this sample, this clone turned up a few times. V usage is TRBV29-1 and J usage is TRBJ2-1; 10 positions agree with TRBD1. The CDR3 sequence is 13 residues long. The V gene end was trimmed by 6 bases and the J gene end by 2 bases; junction bases not matched to a gene: 1. CDR1 is SQVTM and CDR2 is ANQGSEA in the germline V gene. The CDR3 region is CSVGTGAYNEQFF. In DNA, the CDR3 is TGCAGCGTGGGGACAGGGGCCTACAATGAGCAGTTCTTC.

This chain connects TRBV19 to TRBJ1-5; D perhaps matches TRBD1 (5 bases). The CDR3 extends over 15 amino acids. CDR1 is LNHDA and CDR2 is SQIVND in the germline V gene (reference sequence). Trimming left V 6 bases short and J 5 bases short, with 17 bases between. This CDR3 reads CASSPAPGFDQPQHF. The CDR3 nucleotides are TGTGCCAGTAGCCCTGCCCCAGGGTTTGATCAGCCCCAGCATTTT.

The chain joins TRBV25-1 to TRBJ1-3; possibly TRBD1 for D (5 bases). This CDR3 region has 14 residues. Trimming removed 6 bases from V and 1 base from J, with 10 bases in between. Germline CDR1 is MGHDK and CDR2 is SYGVNS. CDR3 sequence: CASRSGGSGNTIYF. CDR3 in DNA: TGTGCCAGCAGGAGTGGGGGGTCTGGAAACACCATATATTTT.

The chain recombines TRBV23-1 with TRBJ2-3; 10 bases match TRBD1. TRBV23-1 is classed as an ORF, of uncertain function. CDR3 size: 17 residues. V was pared by 7 bases and J by 5 bases, with 15 bases of the junction left unmatched. The CDR3 coding sequence is TGCGCCAGCACCCAAGACCCCGGGACAGGGGAGGAAGATACGCAGTATTTT. Translated: CASTQDPGTGEEDTQYF.

The chain employs TRBV6-6 and TRBJ2-7, with 7 positions matching TRBD1. The CDR3 totals 16 residues. Per germline, CDR1 MNHNY and CDR2 SVGAGI (reference sequence). With V trimmed by 0 bases and J by 5 bases, 10 bases remained unmatched. The CDR3 sequence: CASSYSGGRGYNEQYF. DNA of the CDR3: TGTGCCAGCAGTTACTCAGGGGGCAGGGGGTACAACGAGCAGTACTTC.

J is TRBJ1-4 and V is TRBV11-2; 7 bases are a match to TRBD1. CDR1 is SGHAT, CDR2 FQNNGV, per germline. Unmatched junction bases numbered 3, after V lost 2 bases and J lost 3 bases. The CDR3 is 15 amino acids. CDR3 residues: CASSLRQGANEKLFF. CDR3 DNA: TGTGCCAGCAGCTTAAGACAGGGCGCTAATGAAAAACTGTTTTTT. The full variable domain, its missing parts supplied by reference TRBV11-2 and TRBJ1-4, is EAGVAQSPRYKIIEKRQSVAFWCNPISGHATLYWYQQILGQGPKLLIQFQNNGVVDDSQLPKDRFSAERLKGVDSTLKIQPAKLEDSAVYLCASSLRQGANEKLFFGSGTQLSVL.

The J gene is TRBJ2-7, the V gene TRBV27; perhaps TRBD2 as D (6 bases). Germline CDR1 MNHEY, CDR2 SMNVEV (reference sequence). The CDR3 is 13 residues long. The V and J ends lost 6 bases and 4 bases respectively, with 13 bases between them. The CDR3 protein is CASSPGLRYEQYF. In DNA form, the CDR3 reads TGTGCCAGCAGCCCGGGACTCAGATACGAGCAGTACTTC.

The V and J genes are TRBV28 and TRBJ2-7; D is unclear. This CDR3 is 11 amino acids long. Trimming took 6 bases from V and 3 from J, leaving 6 bases between them. CDR1 is MDHEN, CDR2 SYDVKM, per germline. CDR3: CASSRFYEQYF. The CDR3 bases are TGTGCCAGCAGCCGGTTCTACGAGCAGTACTTC. Based on the CDR3 plus reference TRBV28 and TRBJ2-7, the full variable domain is DVKVTQSSRYLVKRTGEKVFLECVQDMDHENMFWYRQDPGLGLRLIYFSYDVKMKEKGDIPEGYSVSREKKERFSLILESASTNQTSMYLCASSRFYEQYFGPGTRLTVT.